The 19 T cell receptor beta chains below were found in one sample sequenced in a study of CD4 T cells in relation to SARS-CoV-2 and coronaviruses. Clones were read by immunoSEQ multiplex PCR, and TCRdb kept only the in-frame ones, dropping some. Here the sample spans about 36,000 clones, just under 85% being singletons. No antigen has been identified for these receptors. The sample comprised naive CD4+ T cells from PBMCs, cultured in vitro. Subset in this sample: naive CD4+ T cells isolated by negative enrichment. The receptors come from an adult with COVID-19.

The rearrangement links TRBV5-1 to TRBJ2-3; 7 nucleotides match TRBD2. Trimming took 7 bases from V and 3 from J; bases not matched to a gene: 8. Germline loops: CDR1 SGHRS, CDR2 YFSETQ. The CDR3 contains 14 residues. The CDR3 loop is CASSIRGGTDTQYF. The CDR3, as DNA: TGCGCCAGCTCTATCCGCGGGGGAACAGATACGCAGTATTTT.

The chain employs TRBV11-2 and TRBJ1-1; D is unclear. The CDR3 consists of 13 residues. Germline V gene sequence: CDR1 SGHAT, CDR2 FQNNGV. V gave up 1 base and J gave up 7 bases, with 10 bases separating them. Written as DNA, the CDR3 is TGTGCCAGCAGCTTAGTTGGCGGGAGTGAAGCTTTCTTT. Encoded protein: CASSLVGGSEAFF.

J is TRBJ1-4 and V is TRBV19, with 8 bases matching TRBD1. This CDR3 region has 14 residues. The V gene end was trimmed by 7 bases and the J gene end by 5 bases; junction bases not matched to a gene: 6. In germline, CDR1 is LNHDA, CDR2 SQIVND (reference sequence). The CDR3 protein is CASNQGQDNEKLFF. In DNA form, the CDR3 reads TGTGCCAGTAATCAGGGACAGGACAATGAAAAACTGTTTTTT. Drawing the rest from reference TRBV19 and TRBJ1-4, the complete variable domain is DGGITQSPKYLFRKEGQNVTLSCEQNLNHDAMYWYRQDPGQGLRLIYYSQIVNDFQKGDIAEGYSVSREKKESFPLTVTSAQKNPTAFYLCASNQGQDNEKLFFGSGTQLSVL.

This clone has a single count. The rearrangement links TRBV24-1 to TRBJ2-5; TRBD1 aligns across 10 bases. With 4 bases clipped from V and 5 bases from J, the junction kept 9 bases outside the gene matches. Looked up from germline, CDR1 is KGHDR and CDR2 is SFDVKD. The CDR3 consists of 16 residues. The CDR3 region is CATSDWGTGAGETQYF. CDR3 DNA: TGTGCCACCAGTGACTGGGGGACAGGGGCTGGGGAGACCCAGTACTTC.

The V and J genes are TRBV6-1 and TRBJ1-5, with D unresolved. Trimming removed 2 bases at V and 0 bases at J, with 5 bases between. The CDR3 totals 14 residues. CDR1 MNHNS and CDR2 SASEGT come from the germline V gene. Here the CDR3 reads CASSEQFSNQPQHF. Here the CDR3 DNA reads TGTGCCAGCAGTGAACAGTTTAGCAATCAGCCCCAGCATTTT.

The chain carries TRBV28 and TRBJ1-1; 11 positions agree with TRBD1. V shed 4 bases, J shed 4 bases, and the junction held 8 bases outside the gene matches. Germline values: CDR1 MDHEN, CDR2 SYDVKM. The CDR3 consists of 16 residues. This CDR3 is CASSSPGQGDLTEAFF. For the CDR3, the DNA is TGTGCCAGCAGTTCTCCGGGACAGGGGGATCTCACTGAAGCTTTCTTT. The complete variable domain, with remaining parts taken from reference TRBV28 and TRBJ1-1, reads DVKVTQSSRYLVKRTGEKVFLECVQDMDHENMFWYRQDPGLGLRLIYFSYDVKMKEKGDIPEGYSVSREKKERFSLILESASTNQTSMYLCASSSPGQGDLTEAFFGQGTRLTVV.

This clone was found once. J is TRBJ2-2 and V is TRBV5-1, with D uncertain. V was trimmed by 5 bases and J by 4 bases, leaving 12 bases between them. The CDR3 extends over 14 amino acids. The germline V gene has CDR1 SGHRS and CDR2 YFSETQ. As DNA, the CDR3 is TGCGCCAGCAGTAGGGCCCTTTCCACCGGGGAGCTGTTTTTT. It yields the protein CASSRALSTGELFF.

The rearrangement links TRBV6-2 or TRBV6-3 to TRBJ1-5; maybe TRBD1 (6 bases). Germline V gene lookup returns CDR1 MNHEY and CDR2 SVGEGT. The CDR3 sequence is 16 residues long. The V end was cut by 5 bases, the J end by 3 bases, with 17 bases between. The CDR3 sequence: CASSTLTGIYNQPQHF. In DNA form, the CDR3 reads TGTGCCAGCAGTACACTTACAGGGATTTACAATCAGCCCCAGCATTTT.

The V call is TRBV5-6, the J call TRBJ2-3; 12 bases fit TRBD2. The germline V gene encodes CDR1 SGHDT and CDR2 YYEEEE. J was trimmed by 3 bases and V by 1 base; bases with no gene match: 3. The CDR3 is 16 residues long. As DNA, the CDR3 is TGTGCCAGCAGCTTGAGACTAGCGGGAGTAACAGATACGCAGTATTTT. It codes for CASSLRLAGVTDTQYF.

CDR3 sequence: CASSGSNQETQYF. DNA of the CDR3: TGTGCCAGTAGCGGGAGTAACCAAGAGACCCAGTACTTC. J is TRBJ2-5 and V is TRBV19, with D perhaps TRBD2 (6 bases). This CDR3 region has 13 residues. The V gene lost 6 bases and the J gene lost 0 bases, with 8 bases spanning the gap. Germline V gene sequence: CDR1 LNHDA, CDR2 SQIVND (reference sequence).

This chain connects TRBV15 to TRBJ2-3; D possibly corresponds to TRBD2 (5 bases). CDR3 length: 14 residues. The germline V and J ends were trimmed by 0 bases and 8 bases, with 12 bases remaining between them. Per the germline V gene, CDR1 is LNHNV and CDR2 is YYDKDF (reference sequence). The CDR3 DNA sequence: TGTGCCACCAGCAGAGACCGGGAAGCAGCTACGCAGTATTTT. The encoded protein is CATSRDREAATQYF.

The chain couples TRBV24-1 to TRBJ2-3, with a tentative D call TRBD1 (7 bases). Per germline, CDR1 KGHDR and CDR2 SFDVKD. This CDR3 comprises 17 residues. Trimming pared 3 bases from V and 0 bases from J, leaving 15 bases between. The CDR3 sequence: CATSDPSPGGSTDTQYF. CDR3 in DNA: TGTGCCACCAGTGATCCCAGCCCAGGGGGGAGCACAGATACGCAGTATTTT.

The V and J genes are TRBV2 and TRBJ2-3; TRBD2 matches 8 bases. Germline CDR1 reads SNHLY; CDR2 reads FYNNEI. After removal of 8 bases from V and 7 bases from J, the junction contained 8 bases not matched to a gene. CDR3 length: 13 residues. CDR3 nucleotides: TGTGCCAGCCTGGCTAGCGGGTCTAATACGCAGTATTTT. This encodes CASLASGSNTQYF.

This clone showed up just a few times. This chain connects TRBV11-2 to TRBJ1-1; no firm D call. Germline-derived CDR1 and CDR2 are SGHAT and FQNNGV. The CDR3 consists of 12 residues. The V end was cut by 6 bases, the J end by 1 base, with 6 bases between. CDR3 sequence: CASRGSNTEAFF. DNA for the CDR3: TGTGCCAGCAGGGGATCGAACACTGAAGCTTTCTTT.

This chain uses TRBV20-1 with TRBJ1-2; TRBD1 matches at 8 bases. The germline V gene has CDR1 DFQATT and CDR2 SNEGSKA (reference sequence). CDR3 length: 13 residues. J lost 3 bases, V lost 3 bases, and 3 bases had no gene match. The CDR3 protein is CSASSGGDYGYTF. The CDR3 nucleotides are TGCAGTGCTAGTTCAGGGGGCGACTATGGCTACACCTTC.

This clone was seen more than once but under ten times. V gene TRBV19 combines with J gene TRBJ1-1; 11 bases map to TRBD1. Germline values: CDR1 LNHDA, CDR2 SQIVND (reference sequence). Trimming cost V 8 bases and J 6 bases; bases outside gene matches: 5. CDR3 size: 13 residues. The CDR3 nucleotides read TGTGCCAGTGGACAGGGGGCGAGCGCTGAAGCTTTCTTT. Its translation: CASGQGASAEAFF.

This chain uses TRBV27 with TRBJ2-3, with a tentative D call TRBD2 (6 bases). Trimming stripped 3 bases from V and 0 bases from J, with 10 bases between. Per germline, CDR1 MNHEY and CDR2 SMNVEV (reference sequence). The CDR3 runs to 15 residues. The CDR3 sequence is CASSFGGPSTDTQYF. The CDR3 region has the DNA TGTGCCAGCAGTTTTGGAGGGCCTAGCACAGATACGCAGTATTTT.

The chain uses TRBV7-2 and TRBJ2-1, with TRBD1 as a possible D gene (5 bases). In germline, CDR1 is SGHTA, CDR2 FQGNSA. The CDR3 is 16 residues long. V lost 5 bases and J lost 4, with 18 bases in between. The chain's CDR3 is CASSPLVGARYNEQFF. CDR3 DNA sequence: TGTGCCAGCAGCCCCCTTGTAGGGGCGAGGTACAATGAGCAGTTCTTC.

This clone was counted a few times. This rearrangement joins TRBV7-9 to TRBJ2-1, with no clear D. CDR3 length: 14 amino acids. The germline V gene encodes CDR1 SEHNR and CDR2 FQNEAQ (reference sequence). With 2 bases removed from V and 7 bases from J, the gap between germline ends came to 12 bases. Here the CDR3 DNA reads TGTGCCAGCAGCTTAAGATTACAGTCAAATGAGCAGTTCTTC. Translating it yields CASSLRLQSNEQFF.